Listed below are T cell receptor beta chains from one sample, sequenced in a study of beta chain features in type 1 diabetes. Repertoires were generated with immunoSEQ multiplex PCR, while TCRdb's copy carries only in-frame clones and drops some. The data contain around 250,000 clones, about 14% of them seen just once; the ten biggest clones take up approximately 0.02%. The sequencing input was naive CD4+ T cells from blood. The source is a man aged 25 to 45 with type 1 diabetes. Both conserved end residues are part of each CDR3. D genes are given only for firm matches. Only part of the rows carry a size: once, few, many, or a class if the clone is expanded.

size	J	D	length	V	CDR3	DNA
few	TRBJ2-7	-	14	TRBV11-2	CASSPAIDSYEQYF	TGTGCCAGCAGCCCCGCAATAGACAGCTACGAGCAGTACTTC
few	TRBJ2-2	TRBD2	16	TRBV5-4	CASSYGGDANTGELFF	TGTGCCAGCAGCTACGGGGGGGACGCGAACACCGGGGAGCTGTTTTTT
-	TRBJ2-7	-	14	TRBV11-2	CASSARRSSYEQYF	TGTGCCAGCAGCGCGCGGAGGAGCTCCTACGAGCAGTACTTC
-	TRBJ2-3	TRBD1	16	TRBV2	CASGQGVLRASDTQYF	TGTGCCAGCGGACAGGGGGTGCTAAGGGCCTCAGATACGCAGTATTTT
-	TRBJ1-5	-	15	TRBV19	CASSRLGGGHQPQHF	TGTGCCAGTAGTCGGCTCGGGGGAGGGCATCAGCCCCAGCATTTT
-	TRBJ1-2	-	11	TRBV25-1	CASSGEQGYTF	TGTGCCAGCAGTGGGGAGCAAGGCTACACCTTC
-	TRBJ2-1	-	14	TRBV2	CASSEQGTVNEQFF	TGTGCCAGCAGTGAGCAGGGGACCGTCAATGAGCAGTTCTTC
-	TRBJ2-7	TRBD2	15	TRBV30	CAWRGRAGGRYEQYF	TGTGCCTGGAGGGGGAGAGCGGGGGGGCGGTACGAGCAGTACTTC
-	TRBJ1-5	-	11	TRBV6-5	CASSHNQPQHF	TGTGCCAGCAGTCACAATCAGCCCCAGCATTTT
few	TRBJ2-3	-	14	TRBV9	CASSPGVETDTQYF	TGTGCCAGCAGCCCCGGGGTGGAGACAGATACGCAGTATTTT
-	TRBJ1-2	-	14	TRBV6-6	CASSRDGEDYGYTF	TGTGCCAGCAGCAGGGACGGGGAGGACTATGGCTACACCTTC
-	TRBJ2-2	-	13	TRBV6-1	CATLPGFTGELFF	TGTGCCACCCTCCCGGGGTTCACCGGGGAGCTGTTTTTT
-	TRBJ2-3	-	14	TRBV27	CASSLRKSTDTQYF	TGTGCCAGCAGTTTGAGGAAGAGCACAGATACGCAGTATTTT
few	TRBJ2-1	-	13	TRBV29-1	CSVDPTTSLGQFF	TGCAGCGTTGATCCCACGACAAGTCTTGGGCAGTTCTTC
-	TRBJ1-1	-	13	TRBV27	CASSLEWGGEAFF	TGTGCCAGCAGTTTAGAGTGGGGGGGTGAAGCTTTCTTT
few	TRBJ2-5	TRBD2	17	TRBV7-9	CASRATPGLATKETQYF	TGTGCCAGCAGAGCGACGCCGGGACTAGCGACGAAGGAGACCCAGTACTTC
-	TRBJ1-5	-	14	TRBV7-2	CASSAAGGNQPQHF	TGTGCCAGCAGCGCGGCGGGGGGCAATCAGCCCCAGCATTTT
-	TRBJ2-1	TRBD2	18	TRBV18	CASSPEWAGGGPYNEQFF	TGTGCCAGCTCACCAGAGTGGGCGGGAGGGGGCCCCTACAATGAGCAGTTCTTC
few	TRBJ1-5	-	12	TRBV6-5	CASSSSDQPQHF	TGTGCCAGCAGTTCGTCGGATCAGCCCCAGCATTTT
few	TRBJ2-5	TRBD2	16	TRBV4-1	CASSPRGLAGVETQYF	TGCGCCAGCAGCCCCAGGGGGCTAGCGGGAGTTGAGACCCAGTACTTC
few	TRBJ2-6	-	16	TRBV7-9	CASSLAGFPGANVLTF	TGTGCCAGCAGCTTGGCAGGGTTCCCTGGGGCCAACGTCCTGACTTTC
-	TRBJ1-2	-	13	TRBV6-1	CASSEAQVYGYTF	TGTGCCAGCAGTGAGGCGCAGGTCTATGGCTACACCTTC
-	TRBJ2-1	-	15	TRBV7-8	CASSPADRDYNEQFF	TGTGCCAGCAGTCCGGCGGACAGAGACTACAATGAGCAGTTCTTC